Shown below are 27 T cell receptor beta chains from a single sample sequenced in a study of blood T cells in healthy people across ages. Next came a second PCR, run for 7 to 11 cycles, which used a sample-barcoded 5' primer along with a J-beta primer mix. In TCRdb, the 5' RACE reads were re-called with MiXCR into one record per CDR3 protein. The table has 450,000 to 600,000 distinct CDR3 sequences, approximately 26% seen once. A further study also used this sample, focusing on T cells of mothers and their children.

Sequencing was done on a sample of blood. The receptors here all came from a boy between 2 and 10 years old in good health.

The rearrangement links TRBV30 to TRBJ1-4, with D possibly being TRBD1 (6 bases). Trimming pared 0 bases from V and 0 bases from J, leaving 8 bases between. There are 15 residues in the CDR3. The germline gives CDR1 GTSNPN, CDR2 SVGIG (reference sequence). The CDR3 loop is CAWSVGGPTNEKLFF. The CDR3 DNA follows: TGTGCCTGGAGTGTTGGGGGGCCAACTAATGAAAAACTGTTTTTT.

Only a few counts were recorded for this clonotype. The chain has TRBV6-4 and TRBJ2-5; perhaps D is TRBD1 or TRBD2 (5 bases each). The CDR3 covers 13 residues. Trimming pared 8 bases from V and 4 bases from J, leaving 14 bases between. In germline, CDR1 is MRHNA, CDR2 SNTAGT. CDR3 nucleotide sequence: TGTGCCAGCGCGCAGGGAGCACGAGAGACCCAGTACTTC. It translates to CASAQGARETQYF.

The chain employs TRBV20-1 and TRBJ1-3; D remains ambiguous. CDR1 is DFQATT and CDR2 is SNEGSKA in the germline V gene (reference sequence). V lost 5 bases and J 1 base, leaving 9 bases between the germline ends. CDR3 length equals 13 residues. The CDR3, as DNA: TGCAGTGCTTTACAGATATCTGGAAACACCATATATTTT. It codes for CSALQISGNTIYF.

This clonotype occurred many times. The rearrangement joins TRBV13 to TRBJ2-5; D is undetermined. CDR3 length: 11 amino acids. The V end lost 1 base, the J end lost 6 bases, and 3 bases lay between the germline ends. Per germline, CDR1 PRHDT and CDR2 FYEKMQ (reference sequence). The CDR3 DNA reads as TGTGCCAGCAGCTTAGAGCAGACCCAGTACTTC. Translated, it gives CASSLEQTQYF.

This clonotype was seen only a few times. The gene calls are TRBV24-1 and TRBJ1-2; D may be TRBD1 (6 bases). There are 13 residues in the CDR3. The germline gives CDR1 KGHDR, CDR2 SFDVKD. V shed 3 bases and J shed 11 bases, with 15 bases lying between them. CDR3 sequence reads: CATSDPTGRGYTF. The DNA of the CDR3 is TGTGCCACCAGTGATCCTACAGGGCGCGGTTACACCTTC.

In this sample, this clonotype turned up once. A read error may account for a junction end that differs from germline. The chain uses TRBV7-9 and TRBJ2-3, with TRBD2 matching over 11 bases. The CDR3 extends over 14 amino acids. From germline, CDR1 is SEHNR and CDR2 FQNEAQ (reference sequence). CDR3 sequence (DNA): TGTGCCAGCAGCCTAGCGGGGGGCCGAGGTACGCAGTATTTT. It specifies CASSLAGGRGTQYF.

This rearrangement joins TRBV25-1 to TRBJ1-2, with a possible D match to TRBD1 (5 bases). V was clipped by 3 bases and J by 7 bases, with 15 bases between them. This CDR3 spans 14 amino acids. The germline V gene encodes CDR1 MGHDK and CDR2 SYGVNS. The CDR3 nucleotides are TGTGCCAGCAGTGATTACAGGATAGGGCTTGGCTACACCTTC. This codes for CASSDYRIGLGYTF.

The chain joins TRBV6-4 to TRBJ1-5, with unresolved D. V was cut by 5 bases and J by 1 base, with 9 bases left in between. Germline V gene lookup returns CDR1 MRHNA and CDR2 SNTAGT. The CDR3 has 14 residues. CDR3 residues: CASSFAGSNQPQHF. DNA of the CDR3: TGTGCCAGCAGTTTTGCGGGGAGCAATCAGCCCCAGCATTTT.

The gene calls are TRBV6-5 and TRBJ2-1, with D unresolved. The closer fit of TRBJ2-7 to the DNA end suggests the J call may be wrong. The CDR3 sequence is 14 residues long. CDR1 and CDR2 (germline): MNHEY, SVGAGI. The CDR3: CASSPFYGSYEQYF. The DNA of the CDR3 is TGTGCCAGCAGTCCCTTTTATGGGTCCTACGAGCAGTACTTC.

This clonotype was found a few times. This chain links TRBV11-2 with TRBJ2-7; D may be TRBD2 (5 bases). V was pared by 5 bases and J by 0 bases, with 14 bases between. Germline V gives CDR1 SGHAT, CDR2 FQNNGV. This CDR3 is 15 amino acids long. Here the CDR3 DNA reads TGTGCCAGCAGCCCCACGGGCGGGTACTCCTACGAGCAGTACTTC. As protein: CASSPTGGYSYEQYF.

Only a few counts were recorded for this clonotype. V is TRBV7-6 and J is TRBJ2-5; no firm D call. Germline CDR1 is SGHVS and CDR2 is FNYEAQ. The V end was cut by 3 bases, the J end by 5 bases, with 7 bases between. CDR3 length: 12 residues. The CDR3 DNA follows: TGTGCCAGCAGCTTTGCTATGGAGACCCAGTACTTC. Encoded protein: CASSFAMETQYF.

This clonotype occurred a few times. The chain couples TRBV5-5 to TRBJ2-5, with D possibly being TRBD2 (7 bases). Judging by the DNA end, TRBJ2-1 fits better; the J call may be wrong. Germline V CDR1 and CDR2: SGHKS, YYEKEE (reference sequence). The CDR3 covers 15 residues. The CDR3 is CASSLGGGAVNEQFF. The CDR3 DNA reads TGTGCCAGCAGCTTGGGCGGGGGCGCCGTTAATGAGCAGTTCTTC.

The rearrangement links TRBV10-3 to TRBJ2-5; unclear D gene. The J call is uncertain, as TRBJ2-7 better fits the DNA end. Germline CDR1 and CDR2: ENHRY and SYGVKD. The CDR3 is made up of 12 amino acids. The CDR3 DNA reads as TGTGCCATCAGTGAGTGGGGTGACGAGCAGTACTTC. Amino acid sequence: CAISEWGDEQYF.

J is TRBJ2-3 and V is TRBV20-1; a weak D match, TRBD2 (7 bases). The V gene's germline CDR1 is DFQATT and CDR2 SNEGSKA (reference sequence). The length of the CDR3 is 13 residues. The V end was cut by 1 base, the J end by 12 bases, with 17 bases between. The CDR3 DNA sequence: TGCAGTGCTAGAGCGACCGGGGGGCAAGCCCAGTATTTT. It encodes CSARATGGQAQYF.

As DNA, the CDR3 is TGTGCCAGCAGTTACCGGGACAGGGCGGGAGAGACCCAGTACTTC. It is translated as CASSYRDRAGETQYF. V and J are TRBV6-5 and TRBJ2-5; TRBD1 matches at 9 bases. Germline lookup yields CDR1 MNHEY and CDR2 SVGAGI. The V gene end was trimmed by 2 bases and the J gene end by 4 bases; junction bases not matched to a gene: 5. The CDR3 is 15 residues long.

This clonotype showed up just a few times. The CDR3 protein is CASSQGTSGFKDTQYF. The CDR3, as DNA: TGCGCCAGCAGCCAGGGGACTAGCGGTTTTAAAGATACGCAGTATTTT. The rearrangement uses TRBV5-1 and TRBJ2-3, with 11 bases identical to TRBD2. In germline, CDR1 is SGHRS, CDR2 YFSETQ. Losses at the gene ends were 4 bases for V and 5 bases for J; bases not matched to a gene: 9. This CDR3 has 16 amino acids.

J is TRBJ2-5 and V is TRBV7-2; D may correspond to TRBD1 or TRBD2 (6 bases each). CDR1 is SGHTA and CDR2 is FQGNSA in the germline V gene. CDR3 length: 16 amino acids. V lost 4 bases and J 11 bases, leaving 26 bases between the germline ends. This CDR3 reads CASSSQSLAGVREQYF. The CDR3 DNA follows: TGTGCCAGCAGCTCACAATCACTAGCAGGGGTTAGAGAGCAGTACTTC.

On this clonotype: One junction end does not reproduce the germline sequence, and a read error may be involved. The V and J genes are TRBV3-1 and TRBJ1-3; 7 bases agree with TRBD1. The CDR3 is made up of 16 amino acids. Germline assignment: CDR1 LGHDT and CDR2 YNNKEL (reference sequence). This CDR3 reads CASSRKPTGPGNTIYF. In DNA, the CDR3 is TGTGCCAGCAGCCGAAAGCCGACAGGGCCTGGCAACACCATATATTTT.

There are a few counts of this clonotype. V and J are TRBV19 and TRBJ2-1, with 8 bases fitting TRBD2. The trim removed 5 bases at V and 2 bases at J, leaving 5 bases unmatched. This CDR3 spans 15 amino acids. In germline, CDR1 is LNHDA, CDR2 SQIVND (reference sequence). This CDR3 reads CASSPGGGTYNEQFF. The CDR3 DNA reads TGTGCCAGTAGTCCCGGGGGGGGCACCTACAATGAGCAGTTCTTC. Full variable domain (remainder filled in from reference TRBV19 and TRBJ2-1): DGGITQSPKYLFRKEGQNVTLSCEQNLNHDAMYWYRQDPGQGLRLIYYSQIVNDFQKGDIAEGYSVSREKKESFPLTVTSAQKNPTAFYLCASSPGGGTYNEQFFGPGTRLTVL.

A few counts support this clonotype. V usage is TRBV30 and J usage is TRBJ2-2, with D hard to call. This CDR3 has 12 amino acids. Germline CDR1 and CDR2: GTSNPN and SVGIG (reference sequence). V shed 3 bases and J shed 0 bases, with 2 bases lying between them. The CDR3 DNA reads TGTGCCTGGAGATCGAACACCGGGGAGCTGTTTTTT. Translating it yields CAWRSNTGELFF.

In DNA form, the CDR3 reads TGTGCCAGCAGCTTAGTGTACAGAAACATTCAGTACTTC. Translation gives CASSLVYRNIQYF. The chain links TRBV11-2 to TRBJ2-4, with D unresolved. The CDR3 is 13 residues long. V gave up 1 base and J gave up 6 bases, with 7 bases separating them. Germline loops: CDR1 SGHAT, CDR2 FQNNGV.

The chain links TRBV5-5 to TRBJ2-5; TRBD1 or TRBD2 may be the D gene (5 bases each). The closer fit of TRBJ2-7 to the DNA end suggests the J call may be wrong. Germline V gene data show CDR1 as SGHKS and CDR2 as YYEKEE (reference sequence). The CDR3 is 17 residues long. The CDR3 spells CASSLTRAWGPFYEQYF. In DNA form, the CDR3 reads TGTGCCAGCAGCTTAACTAGGGCCTGGGGCCCCTTTTACGAGCAGTACTTC.

The CDR3: CASSSSGIPRHEQYF. In nucleotides, the CDR3 is TGTGCCAGCAGCTCGAGCGGGATCCCGAGGCACGAGCAGTACTTC. The gene calls are TRBV7-8 and TRBJ2-5; 7 bases fit TRBD2. The closer fit of TRBJ2-7 to the DNA end suggests the J call may be wrong. Germline CDR1 reads SGHVS; CDR2 reads FQNEAQ. This CDR3 is 15 amino acids long.

Only a few counts were recorded for this clonotype. The rearrangement uses TRBV6-5 and TRBJ1-2; D gene unclear. This CDR3 has 12 residues. CDR1 is MNHEY, CDR2 SVGAGI, per germline. The germline V and J ends were trimmed by 8 bases and 4 bases, with 11 bases remaining between them. Here the CDR3 reads CASSPSAYGYTF. The CDR3 region has the DNA TGTGCCAGCTCCCCCAGTGCCTATGGCTACACCTTC.

V is TRBV20-1 and J is TRBJ2-5; unclear D gene. CDR3 length: 13 amino acids. Per the germline V gene, CDR1 is DFQATT and CDR2 is SNEGSKA (reference sequence). V lost 2 bases, J lost 2 bases, and 9 bases lay in between. In nucleotides, the CDR3 is TGCAGTGCTAGAAGTACACAACAAGAGACCCAGTACTTC. Protein: CSARSTQQETQYF.

There are a few counts of this clonotype. The chain combines TRBV3-1 with TRBJ2-6, with a tentative D call TRBD1 (6 bases). Germline assignment: CDR1 LGHDT and CDR2 YNNKEL (reference sequence). Trimming pared 4 bases from V and 2 bases from J, leaving 12 bases between. This CDR3 contains 16 residues. The chain's CDR3 is CASSPAQGTGANVLTF. CDR3 DNA: TGTGCCAGCAGCCCCGCACAGGGAACTGGGGCCAACGTCCTGACTTTC. Full variable domain (missing parts from reference TRBV3-1 and TRBJ2-6): DTAVSQTPKYLVTQMGNDKSIKCEQNLGHDTMYWYKQDSKKFLKIMFSYNNKELIINETVPNRFSPKSPDKAHLNLHINSLELGDSAVYFCASSPAQGTGANVLTFGAGSRLTVL.

The sample holds a few counts of this clonotype. The chain recombines TRBV12-3 or TRBV12-4 with TRBJ1-5; D not resolved. With 6 bases removed from V and 6 bases from J, the gap between germline ends came to 9 bases. This CDR3 has 12 amino acids. CDR3 bases: TGTGCCAGCAGCTCGGGAGGTCAGCCCCAGCATTTT. This codes for CASSSGGQPQHF.